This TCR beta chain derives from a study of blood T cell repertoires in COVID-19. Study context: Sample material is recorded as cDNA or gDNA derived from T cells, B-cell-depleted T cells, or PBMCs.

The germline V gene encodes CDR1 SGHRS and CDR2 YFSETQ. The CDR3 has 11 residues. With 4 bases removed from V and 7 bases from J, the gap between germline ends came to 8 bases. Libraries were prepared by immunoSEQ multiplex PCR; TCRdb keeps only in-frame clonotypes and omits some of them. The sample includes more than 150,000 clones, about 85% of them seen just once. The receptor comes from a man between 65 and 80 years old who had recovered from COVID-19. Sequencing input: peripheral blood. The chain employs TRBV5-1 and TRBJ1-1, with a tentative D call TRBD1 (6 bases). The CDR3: CASSMDSEAFF. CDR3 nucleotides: TGCGCCAGCAGCATGGACAGTGAAGCTTTCTTT.